What follows is one T cell receptor beta chain and its context. At one end the junction does not follow the germline gene, possibly because of a read error. This sample was included in a study of T cell responses to AZD1222 COVID-19 vaccine. Profiling relied on immunoSEQ multiplex PCR, and the TCRdb table lists in-frame clones only, not all of them. The table includes more than 150,000 clones, approximately 94% detected once. CDR1 and CDR2 from the germline V gene are MNHNY and SVGAGI (reference sequence). This CDR3 spans 16 amino acids. The sequencing here drew on peripheral blood, taken 28 days after the second AZD1222 dose. The chain is built from TRBV6-6 and TRBJ1-5, with D tentatively TRBD1 (6 bases). This receptor was identified in an adult who received the AZD1222 COVID-19 vaccine. DNA of the CDR3: TGTGCCAGCAGTCACTCATCAGGGGAAGTTGGTCAGCCCCAGCATTTT. Its protein product is CASSHSSGEVGQPQHF.